Shown below are 15 T cell receptor beta chains from a single sample sequenced in a study of blood T cell repertoires in COVID-19. Repertoires were generated with immunoSEQ multiplex PCR, while TCRdb's copy carries only in-frame clones and drops some. The sample records approximately 130,000 clones, approximately 71% being singletons. The specimen sequenced was peripheral blood. These TCRs come from a woman aged 70-85 years with acute or convalescent COVID-19.

Note on this clone: Relative to the germline gene, one junction end is altered; a read error may explain this. This CDR3 is CASSLDRGRFYGYTF. The CDR3 DNA reads as TGTGCTAGCAGTCTAGACAGGGGGCGCTTCTATGGCTACACCTTC. The chain carries TRBV7-7 and TRBJ1-2; TRBD1 aligns across 10 bases. Germline values: CDR1 SSHAT, CDR2 FNYEAQ (reference sequence). CDR3 length equals 15 residues.

The V call is TRBV28, the J call TRBJ2-7; 11 bases align to TRBD1. V shed 4 bases and J 3 bases; nucleotides not matched to a gene: 5. CDR1 and CDR2 (germline): MDHEN, SYDVKM. This CDR3 is 15 amino acids long. The CDR3 sequence: CASSSGQGVYYEQYF. The CDR3 DNA reads as TGTGCCAGCAGTTCGGGACAGGGGGTTTACTACGAGCAGTACTTC. Full variable domain (missing parts from reference TRBV28 and TRBJ2-7): DVKVTQSSRYLVKRTGEKVFLECVQDMDHENMFWYRQDPGLGLRLIYFSYDVKMKEKGDIPEGYSVSREKKERFSLILESASTNQTSMYLCASSSGQGVYYEQYFGPGTRLTVT.

A single count supports this clone. The V call is TRBV19, the J call TRBJ2-2; 12 nucleotides align to TRBD2. The germline V gene encodes CDR1 LNHDA and CDR2 SQIVND (reference sequence). V trimming: 3 bases; J trimming: 5 bases; junction bases outside the gene matches: 7. This CDR3 has 17 residues. The DNA of the CDR3 is TGTGCCAGTAGTATGGGCCTAGCGGGGGGGAATACCGGGGAGCTGTTTTTT. Protein sequence: CASSMGLAGGNTGELFF.

This sequence joins TRBV4-2 and TRBJ2-3; 8 bases map to TRBD2. This CDR3 spans 18 amino acids. The germline CDR1 and CDR2 sequences are LGHNA and YNFKEQ. The V segment lost 0 bases and the J segment 3 bases; nucleotides outside the gene matches: 11. CDR3 protein: CASSQEARTGGWTDTQYF. CDR3 DNA sequence: TGTGCCAGCAGCCAAGAAGCCCGGACGGGGGGGTGGACAGATACGCAGTATTTT.

The CDR3 loop reads CASSLEGPRSNSPLHF. The CDR3 coding sequence is TGCGCCAGCAGCTTGGAGGGGCCCCGCTCGAATTCACCCCTCCACTTT. The V gene is TRBV5-1, the J gene TRBJ1-6, with D possibly matching TRBD1 (5 bases). Deletions cut 0 bases from V and 7 bases from J, with 14 bases between. Germline values: CDR1 SGHRS, CDR2 YFSETQ. The CDR3 covers 16 residues.

CDR3 nucleotide sequence: TGTGCCAGCAGTTTAACCGGCGCCGGGAACTATGGCTACACCTTC. Protein: CASSLTGAGNYGYTF. This sequence joins TRBV28 and TRBJ1-2; D is ambiguous. The V gene's germline CDR1 is MDHEN and CDR2 SYDVKM. The CDR3 runs 15 residues. V lost 2 bases and J lost 2, with 12 bases in between.

This sequence joins TRBV28 and TRBJ2-7, with 7 positions matching TRBD2. Germline CDR1 is MDHEN and CDR2 is SYDVKM. V lost 5 bases and J lost 3; bases outside the gene matches: 7. CDR3 length: 14 residues. CDR3 region: CASSGGDLLYEQYF. The CDR3, as DNA: TGTGCCAGCAGTGGGGGGGACCTCCTCTACGAGCAGTACTTC.

V is TRBV29-1 and J is TRBJ2-5, with a possible D match to TRBD1 (5 bases). Germline lookup yields CDR1 SQVTM and CDR2 ANQGSEA. This CDR3 is built from 13 residues. Trimming pared 5 bases from V and 7 bases from J, leaving 17 bases between. The CDR3 DNA is TGCAGCGTTCTTGTCACAGGCCTATCGACCCAGTACTTC. Its protein is CSVLVTGLSTQYF.

The chain uses TRBV7-2 and TRBJ1-2, with D possibly matching TRBD1 (5 bases). This CDR3 region has 15 residues. CDR1 and CDR2 (germline): SGHTA, FQGNSA. V lost 5 bases and J lost 3, with 16 bases in between. CDR3 sequence: CASSPSSGGDYGYTF. Written as DNA, the CDR3 is TGTGCCAGCAGCCCATCTTCCGGGGGTGACTATGGCTACACCTTC.

This chain connects TRBV7-2 to TRBJ1-2, with D perhaps TRBD1 (5 bases). Trimming pared 5 bases from V and 2 bases from J, leaving 18 bases between. CDR1 is SGHTA and CDR2 is FQGNSA in the germline V gene. The CDR3 runs to 16 residues. CDR3 protein: CASSPDINGVNYGYTF. CDR3 nucleotide sequence: TGTGCCAGCAGCCCGGACATTAATGGGGTGAACTATGGCTACACCTTC.

The V call is TRBV7-9, the J call TRBJ1-6; possible D gene TRBD1, 6 bases. The CDR3 loop spans 14 amino acids. Germline V CDR1 and CDR2: SEHNR, FQNEAQ (reference sequence). Trimming removed 3 bases from V and 10 bases from J, with 13 bases in between. The CDR3 loop reads CASSFSDRRSPLHF. The CDR3 coding sequence is TGTGCCAGCAGCTTCAGCGACAGGAGATCACCCCTCCACTTT.

The rearrangement uses TRBV5-6 and TRBJ1-2; TRBD1 aligns across 8 bases. Germline CDR1 SGHDT, CDR2 YYEEEE. V lost 1 base and J lost 2; bases outside the gene matches: 7. The CDR3 runs to 16 residues. The CDR3 region has the DNA TGTGCCAGCAGCTTGCCCCGGACAGGGCCGAACTATGGCTACACCTTC. Translating it yields CASSLPRTGPNYGYTF.

The V gene is TRBV5-1, the J gene TRBJ2-5, with 7 bases fitting TRBD2. CDR1 and CDR2 (germline): SGHRS, YFSETQ. The CDR3 runs 16 residues. The J segment lost 5 bases and the V segment lost 4 bases, leaving 14 bases of the junction unmatched. The CDR3, as DNA: TGCGCCAGCAGCCAAGGAAACGCTTGGGAGGGCGAGACCCAGTACTTC. Translating it yields CASSQGNAWEGETQYF.

The J gene is TRBJ2-1, the V gene TRBV5-1, with D perhaps TRBD1 (6 bases). CDR1 is SGHRS and CDR2 is YFSETQ in the germline V gene. The CDR3 sequence is 14 residues long. V was trimmed by 4 bases and J by 7 bases, leaving 15 bases between them. The DNA of the CDR3 is TGCGCCAGCAGCACAGGGCCGTTGGAAAATGAGCAGTTCTTC. This sequence encodes CASSTGPLENEQFF.

This clone came up a few times. The chain recombines TRBV2 with TRBJ2-3; perhaps TRBD1 as D (6 bases). The CDR3 is 14 amino acids. Trimming shortened V by 6 bases and J by 2 bases, and 12 bases separated the two germline ends. CDR1 is SNHLY and CDR2 is FYNNEI in the germline V gene. The DNA for the CDR3 is TGTGCCAGCAGGCGAACAGGGACCACAGATACGCAGTATTTT. Residues: CASRRTGTTDTQYF. Drawing the rest from reference TRBV2 and TRBJ2-3, the complete variable domain is EPEVTQTPSHQVTQMGQEVILRCVPISNHLYFYWYRQILGQKVEFLVSFYNNEISEKSEIFDDQFSVERPDGSNFTLKIRSTKLEDSAMYFCASRRTGTTDTQYFGPGTRLTVL.